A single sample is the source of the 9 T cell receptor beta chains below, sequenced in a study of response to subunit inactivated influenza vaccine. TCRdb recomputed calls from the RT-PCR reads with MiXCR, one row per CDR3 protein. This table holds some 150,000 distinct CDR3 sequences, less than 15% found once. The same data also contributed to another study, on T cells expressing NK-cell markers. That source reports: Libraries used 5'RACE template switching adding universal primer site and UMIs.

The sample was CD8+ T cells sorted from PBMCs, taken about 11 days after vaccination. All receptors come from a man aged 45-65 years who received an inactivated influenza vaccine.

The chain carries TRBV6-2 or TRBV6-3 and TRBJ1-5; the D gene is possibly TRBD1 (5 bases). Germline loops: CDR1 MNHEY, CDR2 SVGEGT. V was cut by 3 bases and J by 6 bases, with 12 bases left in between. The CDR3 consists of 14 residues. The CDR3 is CASSYARDGQPQHF. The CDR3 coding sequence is TGTGCCAGCAGTTATGCCAGGGACGGTCAGCCCCAGCATTTT.

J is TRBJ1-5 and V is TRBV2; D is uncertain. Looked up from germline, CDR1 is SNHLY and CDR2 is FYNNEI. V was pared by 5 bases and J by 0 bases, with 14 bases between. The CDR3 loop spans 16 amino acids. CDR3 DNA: TGTGCCAGCAGTACGGTGTCGGACCTTAGCAATCAGCCCCAGCATTTT. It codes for CASSTVSDLSNQPQHF.

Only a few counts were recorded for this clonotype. CDR3: CASSFIAGAPGNEQFF. CDR3 coding DNA: TGTGCCAGCAGTTTCATAGCGGGAGCGCCGGGTAATGAGCAGTTCTTC. The chain employs TRBV12-3 or TRBV12-4 and TRBJ2-1, with 9 nucleotides matching TRBD2. The CDR3 runs to 16 residues. V shed 3 bases, J shed 7 bases, and the junction held 10 bases outside the gene matches.

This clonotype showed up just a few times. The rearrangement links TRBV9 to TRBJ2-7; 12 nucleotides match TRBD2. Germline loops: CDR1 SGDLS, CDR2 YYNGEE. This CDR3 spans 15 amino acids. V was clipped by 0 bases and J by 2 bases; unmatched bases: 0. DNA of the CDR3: TGTGCCAGCAGCGTAGCTAGCGGGAGGGCCTACGAGCAGTACTTC. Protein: CASSVASGRAYEQYF.

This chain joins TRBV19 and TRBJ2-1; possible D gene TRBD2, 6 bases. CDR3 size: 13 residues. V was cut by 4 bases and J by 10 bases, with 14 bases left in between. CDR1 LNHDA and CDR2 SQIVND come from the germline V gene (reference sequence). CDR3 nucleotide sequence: TGTGCCAGTAGTACCACGACTAGTTTGGAGCAGTTCTTC. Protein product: CASSTTTSLEQFF.

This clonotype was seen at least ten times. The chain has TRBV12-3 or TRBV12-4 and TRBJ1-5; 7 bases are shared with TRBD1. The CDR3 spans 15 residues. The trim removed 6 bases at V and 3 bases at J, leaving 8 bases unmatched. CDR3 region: CASRSAGQPNQPQHF. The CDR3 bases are TGTGCCAGCAGATCTGCGGGACAGCCCAATCAGCCCCAGCATTTT.

The CDR3 spells CSASAGVSSYEQYF. CDR3 nucleotide sequence: TGCAGTGCTAGCGCAGGGGTCTCCTCCTACGAGCAGTACTTC. The chain couples TRBV20-1 to TRBJ2-7; D perhaps matches TRBD1 (6 bases). The CDR3 loop spans 14 amino acids. Trimming shortened V by 3 bases and J by 0 bases, and 12 bases separated the two germline ends. Germline V CDR1 and CDR2: DFQATT, SNEGSKA (reference sequence).

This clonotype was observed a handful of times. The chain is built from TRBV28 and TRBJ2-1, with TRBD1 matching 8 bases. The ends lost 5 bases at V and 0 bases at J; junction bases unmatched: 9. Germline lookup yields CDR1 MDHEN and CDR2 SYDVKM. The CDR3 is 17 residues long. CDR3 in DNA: TGTGCCAGCAGTCCGTGGACAGGGCCTTCCTCCTACAATGAGCAGTTCTTC. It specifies CASSPWTGPSSYNEQFF.

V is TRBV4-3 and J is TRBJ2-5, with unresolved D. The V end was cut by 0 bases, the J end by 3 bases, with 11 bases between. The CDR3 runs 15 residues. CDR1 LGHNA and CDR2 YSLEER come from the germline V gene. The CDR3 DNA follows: TGCGCCAGCAGCCAAGATTGGGTTGGGAAAGAGACCCAGTACTTC. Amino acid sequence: CASSQDWVGKETQYF.